One sample yielded the 13 T cell receptor beta chains listed below, sequenced in a study of T cells in Graves' hyperthyroidism and ophthalmopathy. TCR beta CDR3 regions were amplified from RNA. The HTBI primer set served for first-round RT-PCR of the TCR CDR3. TCRdb re-called the multiplex PCR reads with MiXCR, one entry per CDR3 protein. Of a few hundred thousand distinct CDR3 sequences in the sample, approximately 14% were seen once. The source material was blood. These receptors were collected from a woman aged 30 to 39 with Graves' hyperthyroidism.

This clonotype was recorded many times. V usage is TRBV2 and J usage is TRBJ1-2, with D perhaps TRBD1 (5 bases). The CDR3 totals 15 residues. Trimming took off 7 bases at V and 4 bases at J, with 19 bases between the two ends. Germline V gene sequence: CDR1 SNHLY, CDR2 FYNNEI. The CDR3: CASIGLRTPPYGYTF. The CDR3 nucleotides read TGTGCCAGCATAGGCCTTAGGACACCACCCTATGGCTACACCTTC.

At least ten counts were recorded for this clonotype. This chain connects TRBV5-1 to TRBJ2-7; 9 bases fit TRBD2. CDR3 length equals 16 residues. Germline loops: CDR1 SGHRS, CDR2 YFSETQ. V was clipped by 4 bases and J by 2 bases; unmatched bases: 10. CDR3 sequence reads: CASSRGTSRSPYEQYF. CDR3 sequence (DNA): TGCGCCAGCAGCAGAGGGACTAGCCGGTCCCCCTACGAGCAGTACTTC. The complete variable domain, with remaining parts taken from reference TRBV5-1 and TRBJ2-7, reads KAGVTQTPRYLIKTRGQQVTLSCSPISGHRSVSWYQQTPGQGLQFLFEYFSETQRNKGNFPGRFSGRQFSNSRSEMNVSTLELGDSALYLCASSRGTSRSPYEQYFGPGTRLTVT.

Ten or more counts support this clonotype. V and J are TRBV20-1 and TRBJ1-2; D is perhaps TRBD1 (5 bases). Germline values: CDR1 DFQATT, CDR2 SNEGSKA (reference sequence). This CDR3 has 15 residues. Trimming cost V 5 bases and J 5 bases, with 21 bases left between them. The CDR3 region is CSAQPFRRGLYGYTF. CDR3 sequence (DNA): TGCAGTGCTCAACCTTTCAGGAGGGGCCTTTATGGCTACACCTTC.

Only a few counts were recorded for this clonotype. This chain links TRBV11-2 with TRBJ2-1, with D unclear. From germline, CDR1 is SGHAT and CDR2 FQNNGV. This CDR3 contains 16 residues. V was trimmed by 4 bases and J by 0 bases, leaving 13 bases between them. The chain's CDR3 is CASSSTGTSSYNEQFF. DNA of the CDR3: TGTGCCAGCAGCTCAACGGGCACCTCCTCCTACAATGAGCAGTTCTTC.

Worth noting for this clonotype: The junction departs from the called germline gene at one end, perhaps through a read error. The rearrangement joins TRBV7-8 to TRBJ2-3, with 11 bases aligning to TRBD2. The CDR3 length is 18 residues. The germline V gene has CDR1 SGHVS and CDR2 FQNEAQ. DNA for the CDR3: TGCGCCAGCAGCTACTCCGGGACTAGCGGACATCACACAGATACGCAGTATTTT. Protein product: CASSYSGTSGHHTDTQYF.

This clonotype showed up many times. V usage is TRBV11-3 and J usage is TRBJ1-1; D not certain. Trimming took 2 bases from V and 1 from J, leaving 5 bases between them. Germline V lookup: CDR1 SGHNT, CDR2 YENEEA. This CDR3 contains 13 residues. The CDR3 loop reads CASSLKRNTEAFF. DNA of the CDR3: TGTGCCAGCAGCTTAAAGAGGAACACTGAAGCTTTCTTT.

The genes are TRBV10-3 and TRBJ2-3; 13 positions match TRBD2. The germline V gene encodes CDR1 ENHRY and CDR2 SYGVKD. J was trimmed by 5 bases and V by 3 bases; bases with no gene match: 8. The length of the CDR3 is 17 residues. Here the CDR3 reads CAISEWGTSGNRDTQYF. CDR3 in DNA: TGTGCCATCAGTGAATGGGGGACTAGCGGGAATAGAGATACGCAGTATTTT.

There are many counts of this clonotype. This rearrangement joins TRBV5-1 to TRBJ2-7; D not certain. The CDR3 covers 11 residues. The germline V gene encodes CDR1 SGHRS and CDR2 YFSETQ. V lost 4 bases and J lost 7, with 9 bases in between. CDR3 DNA: TGCGCCAGCAGCGGCGCGGAAGAGCAGTACTTC. Translating gives CASSGAEEQYF.

On this clonotype: At one boundary the junction diverges from the germline segment, which might be a read error. The rearrangement joins TRBV5-5 to TRBJ1-1; D perhaps matches TRBD1 (6 bases). The CDR3 totals 13 residues. Germline CDR1 and CDR2: SGHKS and YYEKEE (reference sequence). The CDR3 here is CASSLTGNTAAFF. DNA of the CDR3: TGTGCCAGCAGCTTGACAGGGAACACTGCAGCTTTCTTT. Full variable domain (outside the CDR3, taken from reference TRBV5-5 and TRBJ1-1): DAGVTQSPTHLIKTRGQQVTLRCSPISGHKSVSWYQQVLGQGPQFIFQYYEKEERGRGNFPDRFSARQFPNYSSELNVNALLLGDSALYLCASSLTGNTAAFFGQGTRLTVV.

As regards this clonotype: Since a much larger clone is just one base distant, this may be a read error. The rearrangement links TRBV10-3 to TRBJ2-1; 7 nucleotides line up with TRBD1. The CDR3 loop spans 13 amino acids. The V gene's germline CDR1 is ENHRY and CDR2 SYGVKD. CDR3 protein: CAITLTGTNEQLF. The CDR3 DNA is TGTGCCATCACCTTGACAGGGACAAATGAGCAGCTCTTC.

This chain uses TRBV6-2 or TRBV6-3 with TRBJ2-1, with D unresolved. V dropped 0 bases and J dropped 9 bases, with 6 bases sitting between them. The CDR3 runs 12 residues. The germline V gene encodes CDR1 MNHEY and CDR2 SVGEGT. CDR3 nucleotide sequence: TGTGCCAGCAGTTACTCATACGTTGAGCAGTTCTTC. It is translated as CASSYSYVEQFF.

This clonotype was observed at least ten times. V usage is TRBV5-1 and J usage is TRBJ2-1, with D uncertain. Trimming took off 7 bases at V and 10 bases at J, with 18 bases between the two ends. The CDR3 length is 13 residues. CDR1 SGHRS and CDR2 YFSETQ come from the germline V gene. The CDR3 reads CASQLFGSGEQFF. The CDR3 DNA is TGCGCCAGCCAACTTTTTGGTTCAGGCGAGCAGTTCTTC. The full variable domain, its missing parts supplied by reference TRBV5-1 and TRBJ2-1, is KAGVTQTPRYLIKTRGQQVTLSCSPISGHRSVSWYQQTPGQGLQFLFEYFSETQRNKGNFPGRFSGRQFSNSRSEMNVSTLELGDSALYLCASQLFGSGEQFFGPGTRLTVL.

Only a few counts were recorded for this clonotype. This chain links TRBV14 with TRBJ2-1; the D is unclear. CDR1 is SGHDN and CDR2 is FVKESK in the germline V gene. The CDR3 runs 15 residues. The V gene lost 0 bases and the J gene lost 6 bases, with 12 bases spanning the gap. DNA for the CDR3: TGTGCCAGCAGCCAAGATATGAGTTTGGGCAATGAGCAGTTCTTC. It is translated as CASSQDMSLGNEQFF.